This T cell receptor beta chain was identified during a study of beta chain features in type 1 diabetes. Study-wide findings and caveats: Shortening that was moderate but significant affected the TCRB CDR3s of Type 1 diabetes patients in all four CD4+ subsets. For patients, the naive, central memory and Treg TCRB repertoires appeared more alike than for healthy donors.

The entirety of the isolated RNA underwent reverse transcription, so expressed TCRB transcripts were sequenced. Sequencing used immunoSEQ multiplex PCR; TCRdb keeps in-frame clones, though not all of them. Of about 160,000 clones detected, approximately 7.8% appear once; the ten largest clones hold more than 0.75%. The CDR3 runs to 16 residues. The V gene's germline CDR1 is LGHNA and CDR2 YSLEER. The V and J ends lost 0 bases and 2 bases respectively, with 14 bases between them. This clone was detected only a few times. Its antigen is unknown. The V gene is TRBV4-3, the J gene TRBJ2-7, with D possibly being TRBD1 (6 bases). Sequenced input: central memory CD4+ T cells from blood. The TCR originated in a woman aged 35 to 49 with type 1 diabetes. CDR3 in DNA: TGCGCCAGCAGCCAAGATATTGGACAGAGCGCCTACGAGCAGTACTTC. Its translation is CASSQDIGQSAYEQYF.